These 27 T cell receptor beta chains originate from one sample sequenced in a study of blood T cell repertoires in COVID-19. Produced via immunoSEQ multiplex PCR; TCRdb's table is partial and in-frame only. The table includes 240,000 or so clones, approximately 90% detected once. Sequenced sample: PBMCs or T cells enriched from blood (not recorded which). The receptor set was obtained from a man between 45 and 60 years old who had been exposed to COVID-19.

The chain links TRBV27 to TRBJ1-2, with 7 positions matching TRBD1. This CDR3 has 15 residues. V lost 4 bases, J lost 4 bases, and 9 bases stayed unmatched. Germline assignment: CDR1 MNHEY and CDR2 SMNVEV (reference sequence). CDR3 DNA: TGTGCCAGCAGTTCCCTTGTGGGGACAGCCTATGGCTACACCTTC. It codes for CASSSLVGTAYGYTF.

The rearrangement joins TRBV10-3 to TRBJ1-2; 9 bases map to TRBD1. Germline V gene lookup returns CDR1 ENHRY and CDR2 SYGVKD. The CDR3 is 13 amino acids. V was clipped by 6 bases and J by 5 bases; unmatched bases: 4. CDR3 coding DNA: TGTGCCATCAGGGGGACAGGGCCTTATGGCTACACCTTC. It yields the protein CAIRGTGPYGYTF.

The sample holds one count of this clone. The chain combines TRBV9 with TRBJ2-1; 10 nucleotides match TRBD2. The J segment lost 6 bases and the V segment lost 0 bases, leaving 12 bases of the junction unmatched. Germline CDR1 is SGDLS and CDR2 is YYNGEE. This CDR3 has 18 residues. Here the CDR3 reads CASSVVASGSGLLNEQFF. CDR3 DNA sequence: TGTGCCAGCAGCGTAGTGGCTAGCGGGAGTGGTCTGCTCAATGAGCAGTTCTTC.

The J gene is TRBJ2-2, the V gene TRBV2; TRBD1 might be the D (6 bases). The CDR3 length is 14 residues. V was cut by 8 bases and J by 5 bases, with 15 bases left in between. Germline-derived CDR1 and CDR2 are SNHLY and FYNNEI. CDR3 amino acids: CASYRVATTGELFF. The CDR3 DNA follows: TGTGCCAGCTACAGGGTAGCGACAACCGGGGAGCTGTTTTTT.

The chain carries TRBV5-8 and TRBJ1-1, with D possibly being TRBD1 (6 bases). V dropped 2 bases and J dropped 5 bases, with 16 bases sitting between them. This CDR3 comprises 15 residues. The germline V gene encodes CDR1 SGHTS and CDR2 YDEGEE. In DNA, the CDR3 is TGTGCCAGCAGCTTACTACAGGGTTTATGGACTGAAGCTTTCTTT. Protein: CASSLLQGLWTEAFF. Full variable domain (outside the CDR3, taken from reference TRBV5-8 and TRBJ1-1): EAGVTQSPTHLIKTRGQQATLRCSPISGHTSVYWYQQALGLGLQFLLWYDEGEERNRGNFPPRFSGRQFPNYSSELNVNALELEDSALYLCASSLLQGLWTEAFFGQGTRLTVV.

V and J are TRBV6-5 and TRBJ2-7; weak D call: TRBD1 (5 bases). There are 13 residues in the CDR3. The germline V gene encodes CDR1 MNHEY and CDR2 SVGAGI. The V end lost 7 bases, the J end lost 2 bases, and 12 bases lay between the germline ends. The CDR3 spells CASKRGSAYEQYV. The CDR3 bases are TGTGCCAGCAAAAGGGGCTCGGCCTACGAGCAGTACGTC.

The chain has TRBV28 and TRBJ2-5; no clear D gene. Trimming pared 6 bases from V and 4 bases from J, leaving 15 bases between. The CDR3 consists of 14 residues. Germline V CDR1 and CDR2: MDHEN, SYDVKM. The CDR3 DNA reads TGTGCCAGCAGCCTCTGGAGCATCCGAGAGACCCAGTACTTC. This encodes CASSLWSIRETQYF. Combining the CDR3 with reference TRBV28 and TRBJ2-5 gives the whole variable domain DVKVTQSSRYLVKRTGEKVFLECVQDMDHENMFWYRQDPGLGLRLIYFSYDVKMKEKGDIPEGYSVSREKKERFSLILESASTNQTSMYLCASSLWSIRETQYFGPGTRLLVL.

This chain joins TRBV28 and TRBJ1-2, with TRBD1 identical over 11 bases. The CDR3 has 17 amino acids. The trim removed 5 bases at V and 3 bases at J, leaving 11 bases unmatched. Germline V CDR1 and CDR2: MDHEN, SYDVKM. Written as DNA, the CDR3 is TGTGCCAGCAGTAGGCCGGGACAGGGGGGTAGGTACTATGGCTACACCTTC. Translation: CASSRPGQGGRYYGYTF.

The chain is built from TRBV11-3 and TRBJ2-3; possible D gene TRBD1, 6 bases. Trimming took off 1 base at V and 2 bases at J, with 10 bases between the two ends. In germline, CDR1 is SGHNT, CDR2 YENEEA. The CDR3 spans 15 residues. The CDR3 spells CASSLAQGNTDTQYF. The CDR3 bases are TGTGCCAGCAGCTTAGCACAGGGAAACACAGATACGCAGTATTTT. Full variable domain (rest looked up from reference TRBV11-3 and TRBJ2-3): EAGVVQSPRYKIIEKKQPVAFWCNPISGHNTLYWYLQNLGQGPELLIRYENEEAVDDSQLPKDRFSAERLKGVDSTLKIQPAELGDSAVYLCASSLAQGNTDTQYFGPGTRLTVL.

V and J are TRBV11-1 and TRBJ2-5, with TRBD1 as a possible D gene (5 bases). Looked up from germline, CDR1 is SGHAT and CDR2 is FQDESV (reference sequence). V lost 4 bases, J lost 2 bases, and 8 bases lay in between. This CDR3 has 13 amino acids. The CDR3 is CASSSRQQETQYF. The DNA for the CDR3 is TGTGCCAGCAGCTCGAGACAGCAAGAGACCCAGTACTTC.

DNA for the CDR3: TGTGCCAGCAGCCCTGACAGGAGCTCCTACGAGCAGTACTTC. This translates into CASSPDRSSYEQYF. The chain couples TRBV11-2 to TRBJ2-7; tentatively, D is TRBD1 (6 bases). Trimming pared 5 bases from V and 0 bases from J, leaving 11 bases between. The CDR3 sequence is 14 residues long. Per germline, CDR1 SGHAT and CDR2 FQNNGV.

The chain is built from TRBV13 and TRBJ2-3; D may be TRBD2 (5 bases). Trimming shortened V by 4 bases and J by 2 bases, and 19 bases separated the two germline ends. CDR3 length equals 17 residues. Germline lookup yields CDR1 PRHDT and CDR2 FYEKMQ (reference sequence). In DNA form, the CDR3 reads TGTGCCAGCAGCTCCCTTCTCGACTATTCGAACACAGATACGCAGTATTTT. Protein product: CASSSLLDYSNTDTQYF.

The rearrangement uses TRBV28 and TRBJ1-1; D might be TRBD1 (5 bases). Trimming cost V 1 base and J 7 bases, with 10 bases left between them. This CDR3 is built from 13 residues. Looked up from germline, CDR1 is MDHEN and CDR2 is SYDVKM. This CDR3 reads CASSLSGAVEAFF. The CDR3 DNA reads TGTGCCAGCAGTTTATCTGGGGCAGTTGAAGCTTTCTTT. The entire variable domain, with the rest obtained from reference TRBV28 and TRBJ1-1, is as follows: DVKVTQSSRYLVKRTGEKVFLECVQDMDHENMFWYRQDPGLGLRLIYFSYDVKMKEKGDIPEGYSVSREKKERFSLILESASTNQTSMYLCASSLSGAVEAFFGQGTRLTVV.

This clone was observed once. The V and J genes are TRBV18 and TRBJ1-1; 8 nucleotides match TRBD1. From germline, CDR1 is KGHSH and CDR2 LQKENI. This CDR3 region has 14 residues. After removal of 4 bases from V and 7 bases from J, the junction contained 8 bases not matched to a gene. The CDR3 is CASSLDRVLGEAFF. For the CDR3, the DNA is TGTGCCAGCTCACTGGACAGGGTGTTGGGTGAAGCTTTCTTT.

This rearrangement joins TRBV4-1 to TRBJ1-1; D not resolved. Trimming left V 1 base short and J 4 bases short, with 19 bases between. CDR1 and CDR2 from the germline V gene are MGHRA and YSYEKL. The CDR3 covers 17 residues. CDR3 bases: TGCGCCAGCAGCCAAGGGGAGATGGGAGCCGTAAGCACTGAAGCTTTCTTT. Translating gives CASSQGEMGAVSTEAFF.

This chain links TRBV5-1 with TRBJ1-2; a weak D match, TRBD1 (5 bases). The V gene's germline CDR1 is SGHRS and CDR2 YFSETQ. The CDR3 has 13 amino acids. V was clipped by 2 bases and J by 5 bases, with 10 bases between them. CDR3 sequence reads: CASSFGGGYGYTF. The CDR3 DNA sequence: TGCGCCAGCAGCTTCGGGGGTGGATATGGCTACACCTTC.

This rearrangement joins TRBV5-4 to TRBJ1-1, with D maybe TRBD1 (5 bases). The germline V gene has CDR1 SGHNT and CDR2 YYREEE (reference sequence). Trimming left V 5 bases short and J 5 bases short, with 10 bases between. This CDR3 spans 12 amino acids. CDR3 region: CASRGLSTEAFF. The CDR3 bases are TGTGCCAGCAGGGGGCTTTCAACTGAAGCTTTCTTT.

V and J are TRBV2 and TRBJ2-3; D might be TRBD1 or TRBD2, each matching 7 bases. The CDR3 has 15 residues. V lost 4 bases and J lost 6, with 17 bases in between. The germline CDR1 and CDR2 sequences are SNHLY and FYNNEI. CDR3 protein: CASSVAGGGFDTQYF. For the CDR3, the DNA is TGTGCCAGCAGTGTAGCAGGGGGGGGTTTTGATACGCAGTATTTT.

The chain couples TRBV4-2 to TRBJ2-7; 11 bases fit TRBD2. CDR1 is LGHNA and CDR2 is YNFKEQ in the germline V gene. There are 15 residues in the CDR3. Germline trimming cut 4 bases from V and 6 bases from J; bases unmatched to any gene: 8. CDR3 in DNA: TGTGCCAGCAGCCTTGGACTAGCGGGTCAATCCGAGCAGTACGTC. Translating it yields CASSLGLAGQSEQYV.

The V call is TRBV2, the J call TRBJ2-3; a weak D match, TRBD1 (6 bases). Germline V gene lookup returns CDR1 SNHLY and CDR2 FYNNEI. CDR3 size: 12 residues. The V end was cut by 8 bases, the J end by 10 bases, with 16 bases between. The CDR3 DNA follows: TGTGCCAGCTGGCAGGGGCTTAGCGCGCAGTATTTT. Its translation is CASWQGLSAQYF. The whole variable domain, filled in from reference TRBV2 and TRBJ2-3, reads EPEVTQTPSHQVTQMGQEVILRCVPISNHLYFYWYRQILGQKVEFLVSFYNNEISEKSEIFDDQFSVERPDGSNFTLKIRSTKLEDSAMYFCASWQGLSAQYFGPGTRLTVL.

The V gene is TRBV7-2, the J gene TRBJ1-2, with TRBD1 matching 10 bases. This CDR3 comprises 13 residues. Looked up from germline, CDR1 is SGHTA and CDR2 is FQGNSA. V gave up 3 bases and J gave up 8 bases; unmatched junction bases: 3. The CDR3 nucleotides read TGTGCCAGCAGCTTGGACAGGGGGAGCGGCTACACCTTC. Translation gives CASSLDRGSGYTF.

The sample holds a few counts of this clone. The gene calls are TRBV5-1 and TRBJ1-3; D gene uncertain. CDR3 length: 19 residues. The germline V and J ends were trimmed by 5 bases and 2 bases, with 26 bases remaining between them. The germline gives CDR1 SGHRS, CDR2 YFSETQ. Here the CDR3 DNA reads TGCGCCAGCAGTTCTGTGACTTCGTACTCCCCAAGCCCTGGAAACACCATATATTTT. It translates to CASSSVTSYSPSPGNTIYF.

This clone was picked up one time. The rearrangement links TRBV5-4 to TRBJ2-3; the match to TRBD2 covers 12 bases. V was pared by 4 bases and J by 4 bases, with 4 bases of the junction left unmatched. Germline CDR1 reads SGHNT; CDR2 reads YYREEE (reference sequence). CDR3 length: 15 amino acids. The CDR3 DNA is TGTGCCAGCAGCCCGACTAGCGGGAGCGCAGATACGCAGTATTTT. Its protein is CASSPTSGSADTQYF.

The chain couples TRBV7-2 to TRBJ2-3; a weak D match, TRBD2 (5 bases). This CDR3 is built from 17 residues. Per germline, CDR1 SGHTA and CDR2 FQGNSA. Trimming took 3 bases from V and 0 from J, leaving 16 bases between them. The CDR3 sequence is CASSLARGYSSTDTQYF. The CDR3 DNA reads as TGTGCCAGCAGCTTGGCACGGGGTTACTCTAGCACAGATACGCAGTATTTT.

This sequence joins TRBV4-1 and TRBJ1-5; 12 positions match TRBD1. Trimming cost V 4 bases and J 4 bases; bases outside gene matches: 8. Germline V lookup: CDR1 MGHRA, CDR2 YSYEKL. The CDR3 length is 17 residues. The CDR3 region is CASSLLGTGGGNQPQHF. As DNA, the CDR3 is TGCGCCAGCAGCCTCCTCGGGACAGGGGGCGGGAATCAGCCCCAGCATTTT.

This chain connects TRBV25-1 to TRBJ1-1; D possibly corresponds to TRBD1 (6 bases). Germline values: CDR1 MGHDK, CDR2 SYGVNS. V was trimmed by 1 base and J by 5 bases, leaving 14 bases between them. CDR3 size: 15 residues. In DNA, the CDR3 is TGTGCCAGCAGTGAATTAGCCGGGACAACGACTGAAGCTTTCTTT. This translates into CASSELAGTTTEAFF.

V gene TRBV28 combines with J gene TRBJ1-4, with D unresolved. CDR1 is MDHEN and CDR2 is SYDVKM in the germline V gene. V was trimmed by 7 bases and J by 0 bases, leaving 9 bases between them. The length of the CDR3 is 14 residues. CDR3 nucleotide sequence: TGTGCCAGCACCCACAGTGCAACTAATGAAAAACTGTTTTTT. Protein product: CASTHSATNEKLFF.